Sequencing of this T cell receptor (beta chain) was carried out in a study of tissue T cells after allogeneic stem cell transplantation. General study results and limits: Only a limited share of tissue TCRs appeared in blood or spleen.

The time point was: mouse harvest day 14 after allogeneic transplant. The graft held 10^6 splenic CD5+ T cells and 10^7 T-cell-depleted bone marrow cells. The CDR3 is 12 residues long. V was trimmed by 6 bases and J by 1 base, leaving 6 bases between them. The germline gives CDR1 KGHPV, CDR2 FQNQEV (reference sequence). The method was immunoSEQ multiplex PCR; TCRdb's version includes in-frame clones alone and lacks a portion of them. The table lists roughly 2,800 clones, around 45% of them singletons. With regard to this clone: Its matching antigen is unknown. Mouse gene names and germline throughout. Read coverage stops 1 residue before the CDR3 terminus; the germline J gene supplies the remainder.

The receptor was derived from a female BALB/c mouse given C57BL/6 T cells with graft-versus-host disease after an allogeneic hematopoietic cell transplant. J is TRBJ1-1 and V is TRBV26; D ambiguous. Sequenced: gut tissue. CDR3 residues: CASRELNTEVFF. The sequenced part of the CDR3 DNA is TGTGCCAGCAGAGAATTAAACACAGAAGTCTTC.